Presented here are 17 T cell receptor beta chains from one specimen sequenced in a study of blood T cell repertoires in COVID-19. TCRdb's copy holds only in-frame clones and misses some; the assay was immunoSEQ multiplex PCR. The sample contains about 65,000 clones, more than 75% of which appear only once. Input material: peripheral blood. The receptors were sampled from a man between 60 and 70 years old with acute or convalescent COVID-19.

V and J are TRBV27 and TRBJ2-7, with 7 bases that match TRBD1. J gave up 1 base and V 6 bases, and 3 bases lay outside the gene matches. This CDR3 spans 13 amino acids. Germline CDR1 is MNHEY and CDR2 is SMNVEV (reference sequence). CDR3: CASSRGQSYEQYF. CDR3 coding DNA: TGTGCCAGCAGCCGGGGACAGTCCTACGAGCAGTACTTC.

The chain is built from TRBV24-1 and TRBJ1-1, with D possibly being TRBD1 (5 bases). The CDR3 runs 15 residues. The V gene's germline CDR1 is KGHDR and CDR2 SFDVKD. Trimming stripped 1 base from V and 2 bases from J, with 10 bases between. The CDR3 reads CATSDFGGGNTEAFF. As DNA, the CDR3 is TGTGCCACCAGTGATTTTGGGGGGGGTAACACTGAAGCTTTCTTT.

This sequence joins TRBV7-9 and TRBJ2-2; 7 bases are shared with TRBD1. Germline V lookup: CDR1 SEHNR, CDR2 FQNEAQ (reference sequence). CDR3 length: 16 residues. V lost 5 bases, J lost 6 bases, and 12 bases stayed unmatched. The CDR3 sequence: CASSPTGPGVAGELFF. CDR3 DNA sequence: TGTGCCAGCAGCCCGACAGGGCCTGGGGTGGCCGGGGAGCTGTTTTTT.

This clone was counted only a few times. The CDR3 bases are TGTGCCAGCAGCTTAAGCAGGGGGAATAGCAATCAGCCCCAGCATTTT. Translating it yields CASSLSRGNSNQPQHF. The chain links TRBV7-2 to TRBJ1-5, with 7 bases fitting TRBD1. Trimming at V came to 2 bases and at J to 0 bases, leaving 4 bases not matched to a gene. The CDR3 covers 16 residues. Looked up from germline, CDR1 is SGHTA and CDR2 is FQGNSA. Based on the CDR3 plus reference TRBV7-2 and TRBJ1-5, the full variable domain is GAGVSQSPSNKVTEKGKDVELRCDPISGHTALYWYRQSLGQGLEFLIYFQGNSAPDKSGLPSDRFSAERTGGSVSTLTIQRTQQEDSAVYLCASSLSRGNSNQPQHFGDGTRLSIL.

The CDR3 here is CASRGVVNTEAFF. The CDR3 nucleotides are TGTGCCAGCCGCGGGGTGGTGAACACTGAAGCTTTCTTT. This chain joins TRBV7-9 and TRBJ1-1; D uncertain. Germline CDR1 is SEHNR and CDR2 is FQNEAQ (reference sequence). The length of the CDR3 is 13 residues. V shed 8 bases and J shed 0 bases, with 10 bases lying between them.

The rearrangement uses TRBV5-1 and TRBJ2-7; TRBD1 matches at 8 bases. The germline V gene encodes CDR1 SGHRS and CDR2 YFSETQ. The length of the CDR3 is 15 residues. V lost 7 bases and J lost 5; bases outside the gene matches: 14. Here the CDR3 DNA reads TGCGCCAGCGGCTCCCCGGACAGGGCCACCCACGAGCAGTACTTC. It is translated as CASGSPDRATHEQYF.

The rearrangement uses TRBV5-1 and TRBJ2-1; D remains ambiguous. The CDR3 loop spans 12 amino acids. Trimming removed 2 bases from V and 13 bases from J, with 13 bases in between. Germline loops: CDR1 SGHRS, CDR2 YFSETQ. The CDR3 protein is CASSLSSVIQFF. The CDR3 DNA sequence: TGCGCCAGCAGCTTATCGTCCGTAATCCAGTTCTTC.

This clone was detected once. The rearrangement joins TRBV7-9 to TRBJ1-2; 9 bases map to TRBD1. Trimming cost V 5 bases and J 0 bases; bases outside gene matches: 7. Germline-derived CDR1 and CDR2 are SEHNR and FQNEAQ (reference sequence). This CDR3 has 16 residues. The CDR3 is CASSTGQGLANYGYTF. Written as DNA, the CDR3 is TGTGCCAGCAGCACGGGACAGGGTCTTGCTAACTATGGCTACACCTTC.

The rearrangement links TRBV4-2 to TRBJ2-3; the D gene is possibly TRBD2 (6 bases). The V and J ends lost 1 base and 4 bases respectively, with 18 bases between them. Germline V gene sequence: CDR1 LGHNA, CDR2 YNFKEQ. CDR3 length: 17 amino acids. The CDR3 region is CASSQGLGRGFSDTQYF. The CDR3 DNA reads TGTGCCAGCAGCCAAGGTCTAGGTCGGGGGTTCTCAGATACGCAGTATTTT.

CDR3 sequence (DNA): TGTGCCAGCAGCCACCTACAGGGATTGGGAGGCTACACCTTC. It codes for CASSHLQGLGGYTF. J is TRBJ1-2 and V is TRBV14; maybe TRBD1 (6 bases). The CDR3 extends over 14 amino acids. Germline V CDR1 and CDR2: SGHDN, FVKESK. V shed 3 bases and J shed 8 bases, with 16 bases lying between them.

Here the CDR3 reads CAGLQDFYGYTF. For the CDR3, the DNA is TGTGCCGGTCTACAGGATTTCTATGGCTACACCTTC. The chain is built from TRBV30 and TRBJ1-2; D is possibly TRBD1 (5 bases). Trimming stripped 8 bases from V and 4 bases from J, with 14 bases between. CDR1 is GTSNPN, CDR2 SVGIG, per germline (reference sequence). The CDR3 consists of 12 residues. Filled out from reference TRBV30 and TRBJ1-2, the complete variable domain reads SQTIHQWPATLVQPVGSPLSLECTVEGTSNPNLYWYRQAAGRGLQLLFYSVGIGQISSEVPQNLSASRPQDRQFILSSKKLLLSDSGFYLCAGLQDFYGYTFGSGTRLTVV.

The chain combines TRBV5-5 with TRBJ2-1, with 10 positions matching TRBD1. There are 18 residues in the CDR3. Trimming took 0 bases from V and 4 from J; bases not matched to a gene: 10. Germline assignment: CDR1 SGHKS and CDR2 YYEKEE (reference sequence). This CDR3 is CASSLALGTGARYNEQFF. CDR3 bases: TGTGCCAGCAGCTTGGCCTTGGGGACAGGGGCGAGGTACAATGAGCAGTTCTTC. The full variable domain, rest sourced from reference TRBV5-5 and TRBJ2-1, is DAGVTQSPTHLIKTRGQQVTLRCSPISGHKSVSWYQQVLGQGPQFIFQYYEKEERGRGNFPDRFSARQFPNYSSELNVNALLLGDSALYLCASSLALGTGARYNEQFFGPGTRLTVL.

The chain is built from TRBV10-2 and TRBJ1-1; the D gene is possibly TRBD1 (5 bases). CDR3 length: 15 amino acids. Germline V gives CDR1 WSHSY, CDR2 SAAADI. The V gene lost 8 bases and the J gene lost 5 bases, with 21 bases spanning the gap. In DNA form, the CDR3 reads TGCGCCAGCGGCCCTCACGCCAACAGGAATACTGAAGCTTTCTTT. Encoded protein: CASGPHANRNTEAFF.

The chain employs TRBV9 and TRBJ2-1; 10 nucleotides match TRBD1. Germline trimming cut 3 bases from V and 5 bases from J; bases unmatched to any gene: 5. The germline CDR1 and CDR2 sequences are SGDLS and YYNGEE. This CDR3 region has 15 residues. CDR3 DNA: TGTGCCAGCAGCGCCGACAGGGGGCGGGACAATGAGCAGTTCTTC. It codes for CASSADRGRDNEQFF.

The V call is TRBV5-1, the J call TRBJ1-1; the match to TRBD1 covers 7 bases. The junction had 2 bases not matched to a gene; V was cut back by 0 bases and J by 0 bases. The CDR3 extends over 15 amino acids. Germline V gene data show CDR1 as SGHRS and CDR2 as YFSETQ. CDR3 in amino acids: CASSLEGTVNTEAFF. The CDR3 nucleotides read TGCGCCAGCAGCTTGGAGGGGACAGTGAACACTGAAGCTTTCTTT.

The V gene is TRBV5-4, the J gene TRBJ1-2, with 7 bases matching TRBD1. The junction had 7 bases not matched to a gene; V was cut back by 0 bases and J by 5 bases. Germline CDR1 is SGHNT and CDR2 is YYREEE (reference sequence). The CDR3 totals 15 residues. The CDR3 spells CASSLEGARRYGYTF. DNA for the CDR3: TGTGCCAGCAGCTTGGAGGGGGCGAGGAGGTATGGCTACACCTTC.

This chain joins TRBV2 and TRBJ1-1; tentative D call: TRBD1 (5 bases). There are 13 residues in the CDR3. Trimming removed 6 bases from V and 0 bases from J, with 8 bases in between. CDR1 is SNHLY and CDR2 is FYNNEI in the germline V gene. The CDR3 DNA sequence: TGTGCCAGCAGCGGACAAATGAACACTGAAGCTTTCTTT. As protein: CASSGQMNTEAFF.